Described below is a single T cell receptor (beta chain) sequence and its context. Its antigen is unknown. Base qualities are not at hand, and no much larger clone is one base apart. This entry belongs to a study of cytomegalovirus exposure and HLA in healthy donors (dated 2017 in TCRdb). Background for the entire study: An earlier analysis of around 600 of the donors reported approximately 300 Gb of sequence data and roughly 110 million unique TCR beta sequences from roughly 180 million T cells. An early release that covered about 600 HLA-typed donors contained approximately 300 gigabases of sequencing data and approximately 85 million unique TCR sequences. Among the roughly 400 genotyped donors, approximately 82% belonged to the genetic ancestry cluster associated with self-reported Caucasian donors. The study aimed to test whether signatures of past pathogen exposure could be identified by cataloging public T cell receptors. The T cell repertoires of around 730 subjects were profiled by immunosequencing and related to cytomegalovirus serostatus. In addition to the first cohort of 650 to 800 subjects, a separate validation cohort of approximately 110 different subjects was used. To predict cytomegalovirus infection status, the study brought together high-throughput TCR immunosequencing, statistical association of individual TCRs with disease status, and machine learning. A later analysis re-analyzed previously published TCR beta repertoires from roughly 690 donors and added high-resolution HLA genotyping to study TCR occurrence patterns. Rather than drawing on any new phenotypic data, the later analysis identified candidate immune exposures from TCR beta sequences and the way those sequences occurred across donors. An earlier analysis of roughly 580 of the donors used high-throughput TCR beta sequencing to judge whether each TCR beta V gene segment behaved as functional or pseudogenic. Donor age, sex, ethnicity and CMV serostatus were compiled alongside the repertoire data. Genome-wide SNP genotypes for about 65% of the roughly 670 donors were used in a later genetic analysis, which treated that subset as a discovery cohort. All discovery cohort repertoires had been generated on a single sequencing platform. HLA typing included class I and class II loci at four-digit resolution. Typing coverage differed by locus: A, B, C, DRB1 and DQB1 were typed in about 620-630 donors, DQA1 in 500 to 550, DPA1 in 600 to 610, and DPB1 in about 450. Because of strong linkage in the cohort, five DR-DQ haplotypes were treated as single units for association and clustering. Among roughly 400 genotyped donors of the cohort, an average of about 240,000 unique TCR beta nucleotide sequences was sequenced per donor, of which roughly 17% were non-productive. The paper's findings and limits, for the study overall: According to a later analysis, TCR association rates differed among HLA loci, with DRB1 alleles showing the most associated TCRs and HLA-C alleles showing the fewest. In vitro tests confirmed that a few of the cytomegalovirus-associated TCR beta chains recognize cytomegalovirus antigens. For the cohort, immune exposure information was limited to CMV serostatus. Most CMV-associated TCR beta chains appeared to be HLA-restricted in a later analysis, and the HLA associations seemed to be driven largely by CMV exposure. Broadly in line with IMGT annotations, most TCR beta V segments showed up in productive rearrangements about 87% or about 30% of the time in an earlier analysis of 450 to 600 of the donors. Because counts were too low, roughly 17 rarely observed V segments, including chromosome 9 orphons, were left out of the earlier analysis of 500 to 650 of the donors. V-gene and J-gene trimming of TCR beta chains was associated with a missense DCLRE1C variant in a later genetic analysis, and the association was replicated in an independent cohort. The study listed 164 TCR beta chains as associated with cytomegalovirus. A later analysis associated about 17,000 TCR beta sequences with specific HLA alleles at a false discovery rate of 0.05. A further reported finding was that TCR beta sequences accurately predicted the HLA-A and HLA-B alleles for most subjects in the first cohort. HLA typing was unavailable for some donors at each locus, so association tests used only the typed subset. In a later analysis, several top co-occurrence clusters were reported to appear linked to parvovirus B19, influenza, CMV and Epstein-Barr virus. In a later analysis, HLA-associated TCR beta chains showed more clonal expansion and lower generation probabilities than non-associated chains that were equally common. Linkage disequilibrium might explain the correlated functional status among segregating V segments, but an unknown experimental factor could not be ruled out. While some public TCRs were present in many individuals, most TCR sequences turned up only very rarely across donors. In both the original and validation cohorts, the classifier was reported to diagnose cytomegalovirus status with high specificity and sensitivity. According to the authors, the approach could potentially be generalized to other disease states and immunological phenotypes. In a later genetic analysis, fewer N-insertions in productive TCRs were reported among donors in an Asian-associated ancestry cluster than the roughly 700-donor mean. The presence/absence analyses assumed that sequencing depth was roughly uniform across donors, and that assumption may not be true. In this cohort, only TCR beta chains were sequenced, and detectable features were limited by the absence of alpha or paired-chain data. Strong co-occurrence of HLA alleles, especially DR and DQ, made assigning TCR associations to individual alleles difficult. A cluster of highly shared sequence variants was judged likely to be a technical artifact of the sequencing pipeline.

The cohort comprised fewer than 700 healthy bone marrow donors. Cohort members were all nominally healthy when sampled, although unrecorded immune exposures were likely present. The donor tested CMV seronegative and was one of the 352 seronegative cohort members. A peripheral blood sample was provided by each donor, and peripheral blood mononuclear cells were used for TCR beta sequencing. The Qiagen DNeasy Blood Extraction Kit was used to extract genomic DNA from the blood cell samples. Receptors were amplified or captured by the immunoSEQ multiplex PCR assay. A mixture of 60 forward primers for TCR Vbeta segments and 13 reverse primers for TCR Jbeta segments was used in the multiplex PCR. A multiplex PCR assay on genomic DNA amplified the CDR3 region of rearranged TCR beta genes. The amplified TCR beta libraries were sequenced on the Illumina HiSeq System as 87-base-pair reads. As for the original processing: A later analysis counted approximately 76 million unique TCR beta chains across the 550 to 800 repertoires, and some 11 million of these chains were shared by at least two donors. To remove PCR and sequencing errors, raw reads were error-corrected and collapsed into unique sequences using a nearest-neighbor algorithm that merged closely related sequences. To assign V, D and J gene segments, CDR3 sequences were aligned to IMGT reference sequences. For a sequence to be retained, a match of at least six nucleotides was required to both a V gene segment and a J gene segment. A rearrangement counted as productive if the CDR3 had no stop codons and remained in frame with V and J, and every other rearrangement counted as non-productive. Following IMGT convention, CDR3 was defined as the stretch from the second conserved V-encoded cysteine to the conserved J-encoded phenylalanine. The earlier analysis of about 640 of the donors excluded any sequence lacking an unambiguous match to a single V gene segment. In an earlier analysis of around 590 of the donors, a V segment was called functional when productive rearrangements were above 56.7%, and segregating when the standard deviation between donors exceeded 5%. A statistical classification framework was built to diagnose cytomegalovirus status from the catalog of TCR beta chain sequences. In a later analysis, TCR nucleotide sequences were compared against IMGT/GENE-DB human TR gene sequences so that V and J genes could be assigned. Using the TCRdist pipeline, a later analysis assigned CDR3 sequences along with most-parsimonious VDJ recombination scenarios. In a later analysis, every TCR beta chain was defined by the combination of its CDR3 amino acid sequence and its V-gene family, and reads without a unique V-gene family were dropped. In a later analysis, around 600 highly shared, low-generation-probability nucleotide sequences were removed to address suspected cross-contamination and a sequencing artifact. In a later analysis, a clonal expansion index was calculated for each public chain from normalized within-repertoire ranks of inferred template counts. Generation probabilities in a later analysis came from a VDJ recombination model fitted to out-of-frame rearrangements, and those results were checked against IGoR. Hypergeometric tests were used in a later analysis to score TCR-TCR, TCR-HLA and TCR-CMV co-occurrence, with a repertoire-size bias correction applied to the TCR pairs. False discovery rates were estimated in a later analysis by permuting HLA or CMV assignments 20 times. In a later analysis, co-occurring TCRs were grouped using DBSCAN, and TCRdist sequence similarity was added for clustering within HLA-allele-positive subsets. Repertoires with fewer than 30,000 or more than 120,000 public chains were left out of co-occurrence clustering, as were about 5 repertoires with anomalous nucleotide sharing. Entries here come from immuneACCESS through TCRdb and include only in-frame sequences with V and J called. Some clones fail to appear in such tables; in the studies checked, an unresolved V gene covers under half of the shortfall, and the cause of the remainder is unknown. For V, J and clone size, that table is used; D and trimming come from the DNA. This sample lists roughly 69,000 clones; around 73% were detected once. The top ten hold about 5% of the sample.

The clonotype was recovered from a man aged 50-60 years in good health and CMV-seronegative. Sequenced material: PBMCs.

The CDR3 reads CAWSVGTSGGETQYF. The nucleotide sequence reads TGTGCCTGGAGTGTAGGGACTAGCGGGGGGGAGACCCAGTACTTC. The rearrangement combines TRBV30 with TRBJ2-5; TRBD2 fits 15 bases in the junction. The CDR3 measures 15 amino acids from cysteine to phenylalanine. Of all the DNA, just the CDR3 is kept, 45 bases in frame from base 1. The germline V end is reduced by 0 bases and the J end by 5 bases; junction bases left unmatched: 1. For CDR1 and CDR2, the germline V gene (reference sequence) lists GTSNPN and SVGIG.